The 14 T cell receptor beta chains presented below share a single source sample, sequenced in a study of CD8+ T cells in alopecia areata. Following extraction, RNA underwent reverse transcription to cDNA, which served as the sequencing template. Repertoires were generated with immunoSEQ multiplex PCR, while TCRdb's copy carries only in-frame clones and drops some. This sample carries about 180,000 clones, roughly 50% of them seen once, and the ten largest clones take 11%. Treatment defined: oral pan-JAK inhibitor, 5-10 mg twice daily. This material consisted of CD8+ T cells sorted from blood, taken at week 24, from a patient treated with tofacitinib. These receptors were collected from a human donor with alopecia areata.

The V call is TRBV19, the J call TRBJ1-5; D call uncertain. The CDR3 has 15 amino acids. The V gene lost 5 bases and the J gene lost 0 bases, with 11 bases spanning the gap. CDR1 LNHDA and CDR2 SQIVND come from the germline V gene (reference sequence). The CDR3 protein is CASSPSTSSNQPQHF. CDR3 bases: TGTGCCAGTAGTCCTTCGACAAGTAGCAATCAGCCCCAGCATTTT.

This clone was counted only a few times. The chain is built from TRBV27 and TRBJ1-1; TRBD1 matches at 8 bases. The CDR3 is 16 amino acids. Germline CDR1 and CDR2: MNHEY and SMNVEV (reference sequence). The V and J ends lost 5 bases and 6 bases, in that order; junction bases with no gene match: 14. The CDR3 DNA reads as TGTGCCAGCAGTCTAACGACAGGGGAAGGAGTCGCTGAAGCTTTCTTT. Protein product: CASSLTTGEGVAEAFF.

The gene calls are TRBV7-9 and TRBJ2-3; 7 bases are a match to TRBD2. After removal of 9 bases from V and 9 bases from J, the junction contained 9 bases not matched to a gene. CDR3 length: 12 residues. The V gene's germline CDR1 is SEHNR and CDR2 FQNEAQ (reference sequence). CDR3 sequence (DNA): TGTGCCAGTACCGGGCAGACTAGCACGCAGTATTTT. Its protein is CASTGQTSTQYF. Looking up the rest from reference TRBV7-9 and TRBJ2-3 gives the full variable domain: DTGVSQNPRHKITKRGQNVTFRCDPISEHNRLYWYRQTLGQGPEFLTYFQNEAQLEKSRLLSDRFSAERPKGSFSTLEIQRTEQGDSAMYLCASTGQTSTQYFGPGTRLTVL.

This sequence joins TRBV30 and TRBJ1-5; D remains ambiguous. Trimming stripped 0 bases from V and 0 bases from J, with 9 bases between. Germline-derived CDR1 and CDR2 are GTSNPN and SVGIG (reference sequence). The CDR3 extends over 15 amino acids. In nucleotides, the CDR3 is TGTGCCTGGAGTGTCCCGGCGGGTAGCAATCAGCCCCAGCATTTT. It specifies CAWSVPAGSNQPQHF.

This clone was found a few times. V gene TRBV29-1 combines with J gene TRBJ1-1, with D possibly being TRBD1 (6 bases). This CDR3 has 12 amino acids. V lost 4 bases, J lost 1 base, and 7 bases lay in between. The germline CDR1 and CDR2 sequences are SQVTM and ANQGSEA. Written as DNA, the CDR3 is TGCAGCGTTGGCAGGGGGAACACTGAAGCTTTCTTT. Protein product: CSVGRGNTEAFF.

This CDR3 is CSVLGPREQILTDTQYF. The CDR3 nucleotides read TGCAGCGTACTCGGGCCCAGGGAACAGATCCTCACAGATACGCAGTATTTT. The chain has TRBV29-1 and TRBJ2-3, with D possibly matching TRBD1 (5 bases). V shed 6 bases and J shed 2 bases, with 24 bases lying between them. CDR3 length: 17 residues. Germline-derived CDR1 and CDR2 are SQVTM and ANQGSEA.

The chain couples TRBV29-1 to TRBJ2-1; TRBD2 matches at 15 bases. The V and J ends lost 4 bases and 4 bases, in that order; junction bases with no gene match: 5. CDR1 is SQVTM and CDR2 is ANQGSEA in the germline V gene. The CDR3 is 16 amino acids. The CDR3 loop is CSVGTSGGAAYNEQFF. CDR3 bases: TGCAGCGTTGGGACTAGCGGGGGGGCCGCGTACAATGAGCAGTTCTTC.

A few counts support this clone. The genes are TRBV13 and TRBJ2-7; TRBD1 matches at 7 bases. The V and J ends lost 0 bases and 2 bases, in that order; junction bases with no gene match: 1. This CDR3 has 14 amino acids. From germline, CDR1 is PRHDT and CDR2 FYEKMQ (reference sequence). The DNA of the CDR3 is TGTGCCAGCAGCTTAGGGCAGGGGGCCTACGAGCAGTACTTC. It translates to CASSLGQGAYEQYF.

This clone appeared a few times. The rearrangement joins TRBV6-5 to TRBJ2-7, with D possibly TRBD1 on 7 matching bases. The CDR3 consists of 16 residues. Looked up from germline, CDR1 is MNHEY and CDR2 is SVGAGI. The ends were cut back, 0 bases at V and 2 bases at J, with 14 bases in the middle. This chain's CDR3 is CASSYSTGRRTYEQYF. The CDR3 region has the DNA TGTGCCAGCAGTTACTCGACAGGGAGGAGAACCTACGAGCAGTACTTC.

The chain recombines TRBV7-3 with TRBJ2-7; unclear D gene. This CDR3 comprises 10 residues. From germline, CDR1 is SGHTA and CDR2 FQGTGA. Trimming took 8 bases from V and 3 from J, leaving 5 bases between them. The CDR3 here is CASHLYEQYF. The CDR3 bases are TGTGCCAGCCATCTCTACGAGCAGTACTTC.

J is TRBJ1-2 and V is TRBV11-3, with D hard to call. Per the germline V gene, CDR1 is SGHNT and CDR2 is YENEEA. CDR3 size: 16 residues. The V end was cut by 2 bases, the J end by 4 bases, with 17 bases between. The CDR3: CASSLNAGDKVYGYTF. The CDR3, as DNA: TGTGCCAGCAGCTTAAATGCGGGCGATAAGGTCTATGGCTACACCTTC.

The chain joins TRBV9 to TRBJ1-1; D is uncertain. CDR3 length: 13 residues. Per the germline V gene, CDR1 is SGDLS and CDR2 is YYNGEE. Trimming cost V 9 bases and J 6 bases, with 18 bases left between them. The CDR3 bases are TGTGCCACATCAATCGTACCGGGCTCTGAAGCTTTCTTT. Its protein is CATSIVPGSEAFF.

The J gene is TRBJ2-4, the V gene TRBV28, with a weak D call TRBD2 (5 bases). The germline gives CDR1 MDHEN, CDR2 SYDVKM. Trimming shortened V by 7 bases and J by 8 bases, and 9 bases separated the two germline ends. CDR3 size: 11 residues. The CDR3 region has the DNA TGTGCCAGCAATCGGCGGGACATTCAGTACTTC. Its translation: CASNRRDIQYF. The complete variable domain, with remaining parts taken from reference TRBV28 and TRBJ2-4, reads DVKVTQSSRYLVKRTGEKVFLECVQDMDHENMFWYRQDPGLGLRLIYFSYDVKMKEKGDIPEGYSVSREKKERFSLILESASTNQTSMYLCASNRRDIQYFGAGTRLSVL.

The chain couples TRBV28 to TRBJ2-5; D ambiguous. This CDR3 spans 14 amino acids. V gave up 3 bases and J gave up 4 bases, with 12 bases separating them. The germline V gene has CDR1 MDHEN and CDR2 SYDVKM. As DNA, the CDR3 is TGTGCCAGCAGTTTGAGGCTGGGTTCAGAGACCCAGTACTTC. This encodes CASSLRLGSETQYF.